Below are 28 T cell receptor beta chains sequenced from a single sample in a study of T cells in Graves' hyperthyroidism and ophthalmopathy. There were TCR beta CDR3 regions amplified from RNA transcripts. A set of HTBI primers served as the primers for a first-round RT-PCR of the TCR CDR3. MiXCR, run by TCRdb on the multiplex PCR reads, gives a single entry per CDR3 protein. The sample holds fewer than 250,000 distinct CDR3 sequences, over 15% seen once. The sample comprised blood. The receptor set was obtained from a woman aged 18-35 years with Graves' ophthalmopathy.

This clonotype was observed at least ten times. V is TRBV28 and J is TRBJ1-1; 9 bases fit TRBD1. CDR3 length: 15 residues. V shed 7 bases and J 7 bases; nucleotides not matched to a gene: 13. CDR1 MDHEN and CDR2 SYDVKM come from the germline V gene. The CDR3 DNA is TGTGCCAGCATCACCGGGACAGGGTCCAGTGGTGAAGCTTTCTTT. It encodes CASITGTGSSGEAFF.

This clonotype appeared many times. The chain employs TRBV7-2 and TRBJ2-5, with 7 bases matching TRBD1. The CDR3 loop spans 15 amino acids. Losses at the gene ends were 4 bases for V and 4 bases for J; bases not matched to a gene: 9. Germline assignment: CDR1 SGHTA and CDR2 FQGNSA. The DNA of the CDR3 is TGTGCCAGCAGCTCCTTTTATAACAGGGGAGAGACCCAGTACTTC. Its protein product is CASSSFYNRGETQYF.

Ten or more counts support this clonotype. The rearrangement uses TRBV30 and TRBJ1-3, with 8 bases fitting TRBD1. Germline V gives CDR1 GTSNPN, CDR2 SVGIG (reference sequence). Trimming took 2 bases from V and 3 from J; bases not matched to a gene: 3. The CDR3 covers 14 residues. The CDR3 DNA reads TGTGCCTGGAGTCGGACAGGGAATGGAAACACCATATATTTT. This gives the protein CAWSRTGNGNTIYF.

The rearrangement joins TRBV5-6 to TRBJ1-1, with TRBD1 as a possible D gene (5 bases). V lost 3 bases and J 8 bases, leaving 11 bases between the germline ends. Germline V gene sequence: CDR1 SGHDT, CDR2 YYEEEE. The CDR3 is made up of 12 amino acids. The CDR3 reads CASSSGRSEAFF. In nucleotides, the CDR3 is TGTGCCAGCAGCTCGGGACGGTCCGAAGCTTTCTTT. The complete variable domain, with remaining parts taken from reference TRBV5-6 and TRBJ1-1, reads DAGVTQSPTHLIKTRGQQVTLRCSPKSGHDTVSWYQQALGQGPQFIFQYYEEEERQRGNFPDRFSGHQFPNYSSELNVNALLLGDSALYLCASSSGRSEAFFGQGTRLTVV.

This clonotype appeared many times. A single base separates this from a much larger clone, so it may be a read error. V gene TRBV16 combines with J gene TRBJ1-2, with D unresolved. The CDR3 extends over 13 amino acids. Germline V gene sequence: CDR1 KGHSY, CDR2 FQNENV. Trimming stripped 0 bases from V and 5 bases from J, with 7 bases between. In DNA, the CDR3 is TGTGCCAGCAGCCAATCAGGGAGTTATGGCTACACCTTC. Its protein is CASSQSGSYGYTF.

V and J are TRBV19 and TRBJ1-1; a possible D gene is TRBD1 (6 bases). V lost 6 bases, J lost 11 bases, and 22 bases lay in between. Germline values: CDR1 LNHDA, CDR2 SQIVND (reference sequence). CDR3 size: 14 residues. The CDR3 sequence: CASSLTGTPDEAFF. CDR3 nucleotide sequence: TGTGCCAGTAGCCTAACCGGGACACCTGACGAGGCTTTCTTT.

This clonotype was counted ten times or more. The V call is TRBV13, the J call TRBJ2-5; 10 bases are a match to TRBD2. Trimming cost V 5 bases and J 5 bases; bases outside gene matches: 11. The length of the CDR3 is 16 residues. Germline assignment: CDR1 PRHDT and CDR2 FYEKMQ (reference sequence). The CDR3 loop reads CASSPGKRGGGETQYF. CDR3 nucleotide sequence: TGTGCCAGCAGCCCAGGGAAGCGGGGGGGCGGCGAGACCCAGTACTTC.

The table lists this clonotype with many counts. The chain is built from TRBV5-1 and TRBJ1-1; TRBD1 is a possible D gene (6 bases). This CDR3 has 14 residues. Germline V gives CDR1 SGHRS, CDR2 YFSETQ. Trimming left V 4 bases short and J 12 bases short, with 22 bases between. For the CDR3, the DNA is TGCGCCAGCAGCCCCAACTGGGGGGCCGATAGGACTTTCTTT. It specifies CASSPNWGADRTFF. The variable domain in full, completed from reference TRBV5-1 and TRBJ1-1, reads KAGVTQTPRYLIKTRGQQVTLSCSPISGHRSVSWYQQTPGQGLQFLFEYFSETQRNKGNFPGRFSGRQFSNSRSEMNVSTLELGDSALYLCASSPNWGADRTFFGQGTRLTVV.

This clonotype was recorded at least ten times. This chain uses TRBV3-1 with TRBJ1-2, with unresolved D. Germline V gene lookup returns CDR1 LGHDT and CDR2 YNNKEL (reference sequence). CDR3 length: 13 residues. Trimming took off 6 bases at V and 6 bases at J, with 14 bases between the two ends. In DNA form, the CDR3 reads TGTGCCAGCAGTGCTGACCACCGCAATGGCTACACCTTC. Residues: CASSADHRNGYTF.

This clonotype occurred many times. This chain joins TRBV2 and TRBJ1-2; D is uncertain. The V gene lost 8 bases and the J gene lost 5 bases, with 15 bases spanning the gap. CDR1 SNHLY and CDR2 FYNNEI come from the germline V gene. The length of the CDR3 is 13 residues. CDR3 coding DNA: TGTGCCAGCTGGAGGACGACCGTTTATGGCTACACCTTC. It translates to CASWRTTVYGYTF.

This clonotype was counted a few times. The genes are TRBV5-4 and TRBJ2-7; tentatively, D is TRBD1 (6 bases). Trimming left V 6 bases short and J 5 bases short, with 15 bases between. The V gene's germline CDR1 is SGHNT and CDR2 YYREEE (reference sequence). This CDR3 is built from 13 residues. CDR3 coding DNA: TGTGCCAGCACCCTAGGGGGAAAGGACGAGCAGTACTTC. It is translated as CASTLGGKDEQYF.

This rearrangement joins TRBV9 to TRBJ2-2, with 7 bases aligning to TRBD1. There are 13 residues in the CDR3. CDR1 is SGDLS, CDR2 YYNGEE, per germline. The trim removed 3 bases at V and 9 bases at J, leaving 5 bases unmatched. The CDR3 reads CASSGHRGRELFF. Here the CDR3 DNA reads TGTGCCAGCAGCGGGCACAGGGGCCGGGAGCTGTTTTTT.

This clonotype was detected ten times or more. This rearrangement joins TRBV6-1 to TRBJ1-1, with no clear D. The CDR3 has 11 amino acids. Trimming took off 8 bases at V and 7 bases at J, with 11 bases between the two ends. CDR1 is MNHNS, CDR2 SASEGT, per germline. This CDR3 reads CASGIHHEAFF. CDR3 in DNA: TGTGCCAGCGGTATCCATCATGAAGCTTTCTTT.

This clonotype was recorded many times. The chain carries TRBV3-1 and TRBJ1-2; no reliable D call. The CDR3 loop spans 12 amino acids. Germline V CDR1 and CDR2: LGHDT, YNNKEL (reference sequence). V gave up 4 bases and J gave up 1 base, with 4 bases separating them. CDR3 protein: CASSPSNYGYTF. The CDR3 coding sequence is TGTGCCAGCAGCCCGAGTAACTATGGCTACACCTTC.

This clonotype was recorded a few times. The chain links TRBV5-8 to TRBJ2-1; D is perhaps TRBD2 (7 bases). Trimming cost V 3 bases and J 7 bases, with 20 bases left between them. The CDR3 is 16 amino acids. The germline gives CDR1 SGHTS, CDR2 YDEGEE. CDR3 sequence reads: CASSSYPAGASNEQFF. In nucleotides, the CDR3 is TGTGCCAGCAGCTCTTACCCGGCGGGGGCCAGTAATGAGCAGTTCTTC.

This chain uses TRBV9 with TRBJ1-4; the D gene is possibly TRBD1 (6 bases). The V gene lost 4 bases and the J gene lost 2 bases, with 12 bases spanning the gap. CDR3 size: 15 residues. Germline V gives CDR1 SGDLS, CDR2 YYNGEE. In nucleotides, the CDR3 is TGTGCCAGCAGCCCCCAAGGGGGGACTAATGAAAAACTGTTTTTT. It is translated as CASSPQGGTNEKLFF.

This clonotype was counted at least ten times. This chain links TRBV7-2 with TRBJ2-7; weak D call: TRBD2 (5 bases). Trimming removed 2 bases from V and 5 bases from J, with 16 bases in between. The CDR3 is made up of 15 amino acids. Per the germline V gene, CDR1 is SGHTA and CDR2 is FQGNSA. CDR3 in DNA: TGTGCCAGCAGCTTATACGGCCGGGGAGTCGACGAGCAGTACTTC. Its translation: CASSLYGRGVDEQYF.

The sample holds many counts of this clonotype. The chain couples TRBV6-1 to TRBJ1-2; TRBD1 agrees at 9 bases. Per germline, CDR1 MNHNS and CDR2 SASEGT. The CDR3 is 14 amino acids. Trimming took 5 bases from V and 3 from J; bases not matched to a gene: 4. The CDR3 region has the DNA TGTGCCAGCAGTTCCCGGACAGGGGACTATGGCTACACCTTC. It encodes CASSSRTGDYGYTF.

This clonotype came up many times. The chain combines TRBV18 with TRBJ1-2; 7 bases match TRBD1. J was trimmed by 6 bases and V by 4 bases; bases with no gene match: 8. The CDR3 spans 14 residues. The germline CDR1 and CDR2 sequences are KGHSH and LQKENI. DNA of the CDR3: TGTGCCAGCTCACAACAGGGGTTTGAGGATGGCTACACCTTC. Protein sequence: CASSQQGFEDGYTF. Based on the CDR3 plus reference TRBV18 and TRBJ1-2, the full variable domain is NAGVMQNPRHLVRRRGQEARLRCSPMKGHSHVYWYRQLPEEGLKFMVYLQKENIIDESGMPKERFSAEFPKEGPSILRIQQVVRGDSAAYFCASSQQGFEDGYTFGSGTRLTVV.

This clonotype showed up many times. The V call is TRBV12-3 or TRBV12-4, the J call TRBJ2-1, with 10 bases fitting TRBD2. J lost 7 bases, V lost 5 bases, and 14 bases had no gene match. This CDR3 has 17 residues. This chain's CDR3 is CASSPPVQAGGHNEQFF. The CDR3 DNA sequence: TGTGCCAGCAGTCCCCCGGTTCAAGCGGGGGGGCATAATGAGCAGTTCTTC.

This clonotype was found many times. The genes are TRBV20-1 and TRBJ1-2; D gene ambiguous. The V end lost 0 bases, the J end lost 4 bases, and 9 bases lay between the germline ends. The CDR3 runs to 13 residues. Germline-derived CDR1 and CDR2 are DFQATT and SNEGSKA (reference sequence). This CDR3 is CSARDQEGYGYTF. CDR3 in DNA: TGCAGTGCTAGAGATCAGGAGGGCTATGGCTACACCTTC.

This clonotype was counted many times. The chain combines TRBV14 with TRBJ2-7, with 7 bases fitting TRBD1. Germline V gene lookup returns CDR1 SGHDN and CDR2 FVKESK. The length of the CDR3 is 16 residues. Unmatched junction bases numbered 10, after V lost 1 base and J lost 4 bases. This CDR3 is CASSQAMTGTDYEQYF. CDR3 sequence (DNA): TGTGCCAGCAGCCAAGCCATGACAGGGACCGATTACGAGCAGTACTTC.

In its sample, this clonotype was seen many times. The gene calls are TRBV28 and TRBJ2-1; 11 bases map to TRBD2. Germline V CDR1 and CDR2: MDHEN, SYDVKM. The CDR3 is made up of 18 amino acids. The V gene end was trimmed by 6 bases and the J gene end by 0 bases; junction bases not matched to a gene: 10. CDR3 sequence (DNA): TGTGCCAGCAGGCCACTAGCGGGAGCAACACTCTCCTACAATGAGCAGTTCTTC. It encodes CASRPLAGATLSYNEQFF.

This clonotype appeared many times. CDR3 residues: CASSQVAVTSSQETQYF. For the CDR3, the DNA is TGTGCCAGCAGCCAAGTTGCTGTGACATCCTCCCAAGAGACCCAGTACTTC. The chain is built from TRBV3-1 and TRBJ2-5; D gene uncertain. CDR3 length: 17 amino acids. V lost 1 base and J 1 base, leaving 16 bases between the germline ends. Per germline, CDR1 LGHDT and CDR2 YNNKEL (reference sequence).

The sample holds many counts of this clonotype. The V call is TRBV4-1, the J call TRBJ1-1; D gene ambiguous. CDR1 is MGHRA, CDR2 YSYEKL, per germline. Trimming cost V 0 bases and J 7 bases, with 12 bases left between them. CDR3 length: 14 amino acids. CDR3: CASSQESSDDEAFF. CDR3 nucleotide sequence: TGCGCCAGCAGCCAAGAATCGTCTGACGATGAAGCTTTCTTT.

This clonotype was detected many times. CDR3 loop: CASSQIGQGYNEQFF. Written as DNA, the CDR3 is TGTGCCAGCAGCCAAATAGGACAGGGGTACAATGAGCAGTTCTTC. The J gene is TRBJ2-1, the V gene TRBV28; 9 positions agree with TRBD1. After removal of 6 bases from V and 4 bases from J, the junction contained 7 bases not matched to a gene. CDR1 is MDHEN, CDR2 SYDVKM, per germline. The CDR3 spans 15 residues.

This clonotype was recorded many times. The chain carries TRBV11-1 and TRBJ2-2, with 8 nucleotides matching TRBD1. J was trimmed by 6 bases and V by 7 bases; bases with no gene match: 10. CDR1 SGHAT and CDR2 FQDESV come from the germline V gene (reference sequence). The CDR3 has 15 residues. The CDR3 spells CASNRQGSDAGELFF. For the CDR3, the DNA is TGTGCCAGCAACCGACAGGGGAGTGATGCCGGGGAGCTGTTTTTT.

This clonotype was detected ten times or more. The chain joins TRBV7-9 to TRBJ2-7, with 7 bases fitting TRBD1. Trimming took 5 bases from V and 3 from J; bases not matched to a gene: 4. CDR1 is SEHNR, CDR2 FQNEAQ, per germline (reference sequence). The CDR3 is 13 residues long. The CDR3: CASSVGQLYEQYF. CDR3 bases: TGTGCCAGCAGCGTGGGACAGCTCTACGAGCAGTACTTC.